This T cell receptor (beta chain) was retrieved from a study of blood T cell repertoires in COVID-19. Turning to the study itself: From the United States, Italy and Spain came samples of acute and convalescent COVID-19. The cDNA or gDNA used as material had been derived from T cells, B-cell-depleted T cells, or PBMCs.

This table comes from immunoSEQ multiplex PCR, and its TCRdb copy is limited to in-frame clones, with some not included. The data hold roughly 100,000 clones, with roughly 85% observed a single time. V dropped 3 bases and J dropped 4 bases, with 12 bases sitting between them. This CDR3 has 14 amino acids. Germline assignment: CDR1 WNHNN and CDR2 SYGVQD (reference sequence). The sequence was obtained from a woman in her sixties or seventies with active or convalescent COVID-19. This chain links TRBV10-1 with TRBJ1-2; D might be TRBD1 (5 bases). Sequenced sample: peripheral blood. This chain's CDR3 is CASSDGGVGYGYTF. The CDR3 DNA reads as TGCGCCAGCAGTGACGGGGGGGTCGGCTATGGCTACACCTTC.